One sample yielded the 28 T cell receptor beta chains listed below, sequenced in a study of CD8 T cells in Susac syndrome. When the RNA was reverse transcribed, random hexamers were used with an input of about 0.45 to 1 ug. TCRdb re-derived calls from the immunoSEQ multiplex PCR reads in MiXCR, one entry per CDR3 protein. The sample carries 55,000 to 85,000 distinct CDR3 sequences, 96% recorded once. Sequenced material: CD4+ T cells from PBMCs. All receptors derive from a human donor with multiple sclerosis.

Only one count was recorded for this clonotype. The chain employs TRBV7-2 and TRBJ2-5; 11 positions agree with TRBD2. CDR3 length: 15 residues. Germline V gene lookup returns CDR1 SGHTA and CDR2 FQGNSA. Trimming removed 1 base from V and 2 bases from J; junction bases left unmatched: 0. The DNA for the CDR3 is TGTGCCAGCAGCTTAGGGACTAGCGGGCAAGAGACCCAGTACTTC. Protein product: CASSLGTSGQETQYF.

The CDR3 is CASSLGHGRSYGYTF. The DNA of the CDR3 is TGCGCCAGCAGCTTGGGACACGGTCGAAGCTATGGCTACACCTTC. The chain links TRBV5-1 to TRBJ1-2; D not certain. The CDR3 has 15 amino acids. V was pared by 0 bases and J by 4 bases, with 13 bases between. Germline V gives CDR1 SGHRS, CDR2 YFSETQ.

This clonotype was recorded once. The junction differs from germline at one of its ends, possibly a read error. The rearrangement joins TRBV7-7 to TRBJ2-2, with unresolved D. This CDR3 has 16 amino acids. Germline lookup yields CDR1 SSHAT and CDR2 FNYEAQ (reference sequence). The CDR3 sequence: CASSSMPGQMGGELFF. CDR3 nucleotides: TGTGCTAGCAGCTCGATGCCGGGCCAGATGGGCGGGGAGCTGTTTTTT.

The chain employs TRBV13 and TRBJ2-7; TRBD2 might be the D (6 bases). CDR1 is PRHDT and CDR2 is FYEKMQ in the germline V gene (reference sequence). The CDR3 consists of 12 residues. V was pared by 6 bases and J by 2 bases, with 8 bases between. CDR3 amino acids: CASSRGTYEQYF. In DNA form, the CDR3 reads TGTGCCAGCAGTCGGGGGACCTACGAGCAGTACTTC. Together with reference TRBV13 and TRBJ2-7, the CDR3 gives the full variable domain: AAGVIQSPRHLIKEKRETATLKCYPIPRHDTVYWYQQGPGQDPQFLISFYEKMQSDKGSIPDRFSAQQFSDYHSELNMSSLELGDSALYFCASSRGTYEQYFGPGTRLTVT.

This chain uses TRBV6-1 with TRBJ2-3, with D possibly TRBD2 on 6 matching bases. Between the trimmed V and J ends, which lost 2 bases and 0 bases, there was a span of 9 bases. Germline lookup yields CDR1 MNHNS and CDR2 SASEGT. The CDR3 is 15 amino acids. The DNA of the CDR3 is TGTGCCAGCAGTGAACAGCGGGCGAGCACAGATACGCAGTATTTT. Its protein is CASSEQRASTDTQYF.

The CDR3 loop reads CSAGPIYEQYF. CDR3 in DNA: TGCAGTGCGGGGCCAATTTACGAGCAGTACTTC. The chain uses TRBV20-1 and TRBJ2-7; perhaps TRBD1 as D (5 bases). V was trimmed by 6 bases and J by 4 bases, leaving 10 bases between them. Germline V gene sequence: CDR1 DFQATT, CDR2 SNEGSKA (reference sequence). The CDR3 totals 11 residues.

Here the CDR3 reads CASSPGTRTQPYEQYF. The DNA of the CDR3 is TGCGCCAGCAGCCCAGGGACCAGGACCCAACCCTACGAGCAGTACTTC. The chain uses TRBV4-1 and TRBJ2-7, with D possibly called TRBD1 or TRBD2 (5 bases each). V was clipped by 4 bases and J by 2 bases, with 18 bases between them. CDR3 length: 16 residues. Per germline, CDR1 MGHRA and CDR2 YSYEKL.

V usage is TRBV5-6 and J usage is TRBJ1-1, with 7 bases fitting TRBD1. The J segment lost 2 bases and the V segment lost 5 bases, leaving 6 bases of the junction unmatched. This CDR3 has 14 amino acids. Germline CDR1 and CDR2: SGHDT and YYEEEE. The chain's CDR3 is CASSSGQVNTEAFF. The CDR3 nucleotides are TGTGCCAGCAGTTCCGGACAGGTTAACACTGAAGCTTTCTTT.

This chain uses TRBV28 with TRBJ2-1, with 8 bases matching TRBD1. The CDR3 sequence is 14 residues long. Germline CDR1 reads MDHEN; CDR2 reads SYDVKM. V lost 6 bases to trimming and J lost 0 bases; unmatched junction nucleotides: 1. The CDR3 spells CASRTGGSYNEQFF. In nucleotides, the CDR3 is TGTGCCAGCAGAACAGGGGGCTCCTACAATGAGCAGTTCTTC.

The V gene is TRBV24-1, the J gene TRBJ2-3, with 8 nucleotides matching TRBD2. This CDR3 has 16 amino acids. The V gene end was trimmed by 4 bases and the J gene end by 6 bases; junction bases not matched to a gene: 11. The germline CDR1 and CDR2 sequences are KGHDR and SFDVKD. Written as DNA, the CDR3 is TGTGCCACCAGTGACACGAGCGGGGGCTCAGAGGATACGCAGTATTTT. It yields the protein CATSDTSGGSEDTQYF.

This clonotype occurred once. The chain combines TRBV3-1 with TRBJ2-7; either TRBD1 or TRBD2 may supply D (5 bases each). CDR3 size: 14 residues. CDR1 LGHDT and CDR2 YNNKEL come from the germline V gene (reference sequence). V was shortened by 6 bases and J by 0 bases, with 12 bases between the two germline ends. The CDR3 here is CASSAGTYSYEQYF. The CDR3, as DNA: TGTGCCAGCAGTGCTGGGACCTACTCCTACGAGCAGTACTTC.

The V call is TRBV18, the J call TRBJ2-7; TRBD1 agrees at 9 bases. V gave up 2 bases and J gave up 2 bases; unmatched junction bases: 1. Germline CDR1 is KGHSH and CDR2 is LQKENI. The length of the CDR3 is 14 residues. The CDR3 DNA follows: TGTGCCAGCTCACCAGGGACAGGGCCCTACGAGCAGTACTTC. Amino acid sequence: CASSPGTGPYEQYF.

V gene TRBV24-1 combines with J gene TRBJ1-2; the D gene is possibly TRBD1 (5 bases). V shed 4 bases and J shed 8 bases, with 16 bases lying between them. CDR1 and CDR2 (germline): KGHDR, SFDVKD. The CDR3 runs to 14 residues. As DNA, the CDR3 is TGTGCCACCAGTGAGTGGGACTCACGGGGCGGCTACACCTTC. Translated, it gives CATSEWDSRGGYTF.

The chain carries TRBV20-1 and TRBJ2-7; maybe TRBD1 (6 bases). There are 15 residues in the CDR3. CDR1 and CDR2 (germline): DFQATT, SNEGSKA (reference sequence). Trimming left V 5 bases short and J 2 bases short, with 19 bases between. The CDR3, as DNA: TGCAGTGCTTTCGCACCGGGACAAGGAACCTACGAGCAGTACTTC. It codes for CSAFAPGQGTYEQYF.

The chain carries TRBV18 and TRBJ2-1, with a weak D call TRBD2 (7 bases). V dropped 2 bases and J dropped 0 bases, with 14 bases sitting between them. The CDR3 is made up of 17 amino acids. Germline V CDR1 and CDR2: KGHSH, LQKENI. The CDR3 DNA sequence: TGTGCCAGCTCACCATTCGGGGGGCCGACCTCCTACAATGAGCAGTTCTTC. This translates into CASSPFGGPTSYNEQFF. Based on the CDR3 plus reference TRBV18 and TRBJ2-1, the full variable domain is NAGVMQNPRHLVRRRGQEARLRCSPMKGHSHVYWYRQLPEEGLKFMVYLQKENIIDESGMPKERFSAEFPKEGPSILRIQQVVRGDSAAYFCASSPFGGPTSYNEQFFGPGTRLTVL.

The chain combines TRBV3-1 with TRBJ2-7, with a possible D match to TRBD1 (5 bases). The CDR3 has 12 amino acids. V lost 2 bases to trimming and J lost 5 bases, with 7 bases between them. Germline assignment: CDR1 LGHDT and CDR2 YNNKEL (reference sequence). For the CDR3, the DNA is TGTGCCAGCAGCCAACAGGACAACGAGCAGTACTTC. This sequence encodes CASSQQDNEQYF.

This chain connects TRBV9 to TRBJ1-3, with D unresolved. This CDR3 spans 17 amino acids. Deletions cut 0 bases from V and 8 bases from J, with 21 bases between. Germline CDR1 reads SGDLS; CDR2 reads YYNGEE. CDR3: CASSVASGDGVGDTIYF. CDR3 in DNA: TGTGCCAGCAGCGTAGCTTCCGGTGACGGAGTTGGGGACACCATATATTTT.

The chain's CDR3 is CASSPNGLSYNEQFF. CDR3 coding DNA: TGTGCCAGCAGCCCAAATGGCCTTTCCTACAATGAGCAGTTCTTC. V gene TRBV7-2 combines with J gene TRBJ2-1; D unclear. V lost 5 bases, J lost 1 base, and 12 bases lay in between. The CDR3 has 15 amino acids. Germline assignment: CDR1 SGHTA and CDR2 FQGNSA.

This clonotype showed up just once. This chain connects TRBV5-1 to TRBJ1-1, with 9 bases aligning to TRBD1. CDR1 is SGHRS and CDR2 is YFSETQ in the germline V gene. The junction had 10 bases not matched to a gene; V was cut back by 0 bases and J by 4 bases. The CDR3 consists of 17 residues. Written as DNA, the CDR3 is TGCGCCAGCAGCTTGGGCCTAGGGACAGGGACGGTCACTGAAGCTTTCTTT. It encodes CASSLGLGTGTVTEAFF.

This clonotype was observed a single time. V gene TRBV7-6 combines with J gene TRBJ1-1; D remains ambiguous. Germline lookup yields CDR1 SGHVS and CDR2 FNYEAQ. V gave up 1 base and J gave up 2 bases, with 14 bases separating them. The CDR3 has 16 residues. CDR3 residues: CASSLVSTGSNTEAFF. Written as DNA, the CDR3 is TGTGCCAGCAGCTTAGTCAGCACCGGGAGCAACACTGAAGCTTTCTTT. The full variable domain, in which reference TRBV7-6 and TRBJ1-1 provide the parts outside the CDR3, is GAGVSQSPRYKVTKRGQDVALRCDPISGHVSLYWYRQALGQGPEFLTYFNYEAQQDKSGLPNDRFSAERPEGSISTLTIQRTEQRDSAMYRCASSLVSTGSNTEAFFGQGTRLTVV.

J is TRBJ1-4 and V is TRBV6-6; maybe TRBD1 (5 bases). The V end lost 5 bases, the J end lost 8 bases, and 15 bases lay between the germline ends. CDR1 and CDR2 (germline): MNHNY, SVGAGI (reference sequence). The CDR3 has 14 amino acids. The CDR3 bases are TGTGCCAGCAGTCCGGGACTTAGTAGGGAAAAACTGTTTTTT. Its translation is CASSPGLSREKLFF.

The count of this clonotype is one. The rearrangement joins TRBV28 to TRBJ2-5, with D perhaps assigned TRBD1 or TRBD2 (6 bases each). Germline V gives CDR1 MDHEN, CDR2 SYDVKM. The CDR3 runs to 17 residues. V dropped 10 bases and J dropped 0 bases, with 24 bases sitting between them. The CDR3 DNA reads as TGTGCCACCTCTTTAGGGGGGTACAGTAGTTACCAAGAGACCCAGTACTTC. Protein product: CATSLGGYSSYQETQYF.

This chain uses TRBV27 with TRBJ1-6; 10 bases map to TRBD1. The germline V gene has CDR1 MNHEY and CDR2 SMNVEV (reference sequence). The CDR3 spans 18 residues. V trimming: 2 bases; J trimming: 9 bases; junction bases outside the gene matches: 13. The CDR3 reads CASSLRRQGARGGSPLHF. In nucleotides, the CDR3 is TGTGCCAGCAGTTTAAGGAGACAGGGGGCACGCGGAGGTTCACCCCTCCACTTT.

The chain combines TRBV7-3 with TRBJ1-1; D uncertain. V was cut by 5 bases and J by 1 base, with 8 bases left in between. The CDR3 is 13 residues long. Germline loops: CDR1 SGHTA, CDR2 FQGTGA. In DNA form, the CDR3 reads TGTGCCAGCAGCAAAGACACGAACACTGAAGCTTTCTTT. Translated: CASSKDTNTEAFF.

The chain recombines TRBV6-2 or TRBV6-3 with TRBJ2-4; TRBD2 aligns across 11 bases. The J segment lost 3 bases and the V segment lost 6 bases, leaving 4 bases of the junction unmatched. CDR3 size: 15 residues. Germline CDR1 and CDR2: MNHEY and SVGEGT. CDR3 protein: CASRTGLAGKNIQYF. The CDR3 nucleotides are TGTGCCAGCAGAACTGGACTAGCGGGCAAAAACATTCAGTACTTC.

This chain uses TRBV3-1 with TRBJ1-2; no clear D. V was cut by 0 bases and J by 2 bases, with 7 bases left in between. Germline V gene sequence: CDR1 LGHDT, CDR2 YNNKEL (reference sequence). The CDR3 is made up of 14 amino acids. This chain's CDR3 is CASSQDWGNYGYTF. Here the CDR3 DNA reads TGTGCCAGCAGCCAAGATTGGGGAAACTATGGCTACACCTTC.

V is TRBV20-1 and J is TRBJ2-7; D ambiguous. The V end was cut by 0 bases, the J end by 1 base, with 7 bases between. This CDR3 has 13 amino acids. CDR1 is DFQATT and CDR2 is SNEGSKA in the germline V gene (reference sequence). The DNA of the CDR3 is TGCAGTGCTAGAGATACACGATCCTACGAGCAGTACTTC. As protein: CSARDTRSYEQYF.

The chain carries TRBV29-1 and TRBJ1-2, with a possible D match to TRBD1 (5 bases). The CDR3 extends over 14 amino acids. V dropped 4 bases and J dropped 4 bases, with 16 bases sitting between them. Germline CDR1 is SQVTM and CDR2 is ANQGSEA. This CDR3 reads CSVGPRVSVYGYTF. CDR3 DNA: TGCAGCGTTGGCCCCAGGGTTTCTGTCTATGGCTACACCTTC.